The clone carrying this TCR beta chain occurred many times. What it recognizes is unknown. This record belongs to a study of Graves' ophthalmopathy and Graves' hyperthyroidism. Study-wide results and caveats: Prediction of ophthalmopathy progression reached over 65% sensitivity and about 72% specificity.

Fresh peripheral blood, around 10 ml, was the PBMC source. This CDR3 comprises 14 residues. Germline V CDR1 and CDR2: MDHEN, SYDVKM. Trimming at V came to 1 base and at J to 3 bases, leaving 3 bases not matched to a gene. Amplification targeted the TCR beta CDR3 regions, with RNA transcripts as the source material. Second-round multiplex PCR came after a first-round RT-PCR that employed HTBI primers. TCRdb redid the calling of the multiplex PCR reads with MiXCR, one entry per CDR3 protein. The sample has 150,000 to 200,000 distinct CDR3 sequences, less than 45% seen once. The rearrangement links TRBV28 to TRBJ2-7; TRBD1 agrees at 7 bases. Sequencing input: peripheral blood. This TCR was sampled from a woman between 40 and 55 years old with Graves' ophthalmopathy. The CDR3 spells CASSLSAGGYEQYF. CDR3 bases: TGTGCCAGCAGTTTATCGGCAGGGGGCTACGAGCAGTACTTC.